This T cell receptor beta chain came from a study of a mutant IDH1 vaccine in newly diagnosed glioma. Overall study context: Radiotherapy alone preceded vaccination by 4-6 weeks; alternatively, vaccination started with temozolomide cycles. Averaging approximately 40 years of age, treated patients were roughly 60% male and around 40% female.

The time point: week 11, during vaccination. Every single dose of the vaccine, 300 ug of mutant IDH1 20-mer peptide, came with topical imiquimod. CDR1 is SNHLY and CDR2 is FYNNEI in the germline V gene. Trimming shortened V by 7 bases and J by 2 bases, and 17 bases separated the two germline ends. This CDR3 spans 15 amino acids. As concerns this clone: What it binds is unknown.

Libraries were prepared by immunoSEQ multiplex PCR; TCRdb keeps only in-frame clonotypes and omits some of them. The data show 40,000 to 55,000 clones, around 90% seen once. The chain carries TRBV2 and TRBJ1-2; D is undetermined. This sample comprised PBMCs, obtained from a glioma patient whose treatment included an IDH1 peptide vaccine. The sequence was obtained from a middle-aged man with glioma. The DNA of the CDR3 is TGTGCCAGCATCCCCACCCCTGGGCAGAACTATGGCTACACCTTC. This translates into CASIPTPGQNYGYTF.